This T cell receptor beta chain comes out of a study of shared clonotypes between healthy human individuals (dated by TCRdb to the early 2020s). For the wider study: The cohort included three men and two women between 18 and 49 years of age. For each donor, CD4 naive and CD4 memory were each given three plates, CD8 naive was given two plates, and CD8 memory was given one plate. To estimate repertoire size and how much clonotypes are shared between individuals, the study performed deep sequencing of blood TCR repertoires from a few healthy adults. Per donor, leukapheresis produced somewhere between about 0.85 and 10 billion PBMCs. To increase sequencing depth and limit assay-specific biases, different laboratories used diverse techniques to prepare libraries and sequence TCR repertoires.

What the work shows at the level of the full study, not this receptor alone: Naive subsets generally had larger estimated clonotype richness than memory subsets. Incomplete sequencing was indicated by rarefaction of sorted-subset datasets, despite the large sequencing depth. Because the study included only a small number of donors, the genetic and exposure-history diversity represented was limited. Roughly 5% of naive CD4, 3.5% of naive CD8, approximately 2% of memory CD4, and less than 0.45% of memory CD8 clonotypes were shared across a few donors. Higher generation probabilities were observed for clonotypes shared by all four sorted-subset donors than for non-shared clonotypes. Pairwise subsampling led to the expectation that sequencing depth would affect the degree of clonotype sharing among donors. Sampling was restricted to blood, and TCR repertoires in tissues likely differ from the TCR repertoires found in blood.

Comment on this clone: Its antigen is not yet known. No much larger clone is present one base from it, and per-base qualities are unavailable.

Looking up the germline V gene yields CDR1 SNHLY and CDR2 FYNNEI. The junction carries 6 bases between V and J, which are trimmed by 1 base and 2 bases respectively. The CDR3 covers 15 residues, taking in both the cysteine and the phenylalanine. The entry retains the CDR3 DNA only, 45 bases that are in frame from base 1. The donors were healthy, HIV-negative adults who had no recently reported acute infections or vaccinations. Every donor was a Caucasian adult residing in Nashville, Tennessee, USA. CD8 memory samples consisted of magnetically selected CD45RO+ cells combined with CCR7-negative CD45RA+ effector memory (TemRA) cells. Blood was collected by leukapheresis, and PBMCs were isolated by Ficoll-Histopaque density gradient centrifugation and then cryopreserved in liquid nitrogen vapor phase. Purity and quantity of every magnetically sorted T cell population were checked by analytical flow cytometry. Genomic DNA was isolated from each sorted fraction and quantified by UV absorbance on a Nanodrop 2000c.

TCR CDR3 regions were amplified from genomic DNA by multiplex PCR using the deep immunoSEQ assay. Extracted genomic DNA from each cell subset was spread evenly across all wells of several immunoSEQ 96-well plates, with each plate serving as a replicate. For sorted subsets, each replicate PCR was loaded with 200 to 250 ng genomic DNA, equivalent to 32,000 or so T cell genomes. Purified libraries were measured with a Qubit 3.0 fluorometer, size-checked on a Bioanalyzer 2100, and measured again with the KAPA Library Quantification kit. Every immunoSEQ 96-well plate was sequenced on a separate single-read 150-cycle Illumina NextSeq 550 flow cell. In the paper's pipeline: The immunoSEQ output contained only junctional sequences without quality scores, so filtering could not match that applied to full-length reads. To assign V/J genes and CDR3, sequences were annotated using PyIR, a Python wrapper for IgBLAST v1.9, with IMGT germline references. Reads were filtered out if the reads had weak V/J assignments (E-value above 1e-6), no CDR3, stop codons, out-of-frame junctions, or ambiguous translated residues. V3J clonotypes were defined as sequences sharing an identical inferred V gene, J gene, and CDR3 amino acid sequence. Percentage overlap between repertoires was calculated by dividing the number of shared unique clonotypes by the size of the smaller repertoire. RTK rarefaction, the Chao1 estimator, and Recon v2.1 estimates of unobserved clonotypes were used to assess repertoire richness. OLGA was used to compute generation probabilities for all TCRbeta clonotypes that the gDNA method yielded from a handful of donors. Not all clones reach the TCRdb copy of this immuneACCESS table, which keeps in-frame sequences only. Checked studies attribute under half of the gap to unresolved V genes and leave the rest unexplained. That table supplies the V and J calls and clone size; D and trimming were determined from the DNA. For this sample there are around 690,000 clones; 90% appear just once. The ten biggest clones cover 30% to 35% of the sample.

The sequence was collected from a man younger than 35 in good health. Some clones in this sample may be carry-over from other donors' samples. The source material was memory CD8+ T cells from PBMCs. What the cell subset or site label conveys for this sample: CD45RO+ cells pooled with CCR7-negative TemRA cells. The chain joins TRBV2 to TRBJ2-6; the D gene assignment is ambiguous. The CDR3 loop reads CASSEVNTGANVLTF. Here is the DNA: TGTGCCAGCAGTGAAGTTAACACTGGGGCCAACGTCCTGACTTTC. When the CDR3 is completed using the reference TRBV2 and TRBJ2-6 genes on either side, the full variable domain is EPEVTQTPSHQVTQMGQEVILRCVPISNHLYFYWYRQILGQKVEFLVSFYNNEISEKSEIFDDQFSVERPDGSNFTLKIRSTKLEDSAMYFCASSEVNTGANVLTFGAGSRLTVL.